One sample yielded the 25 T cell receptor beta chains listed below, sequenced in a study of identical twins. From the 5' RACE reads, TCRdb called clonotypes with MiXCR, one entry per CDR3 protein. This table has 1,800,000 or so distinct CDR3 sequences, less than 40% appearing once. Specimen: cord blood. The receptors come from a newborn girl in good health.

In the case of this clonotype: This could be a read error, since a much larger clone is one nucleotide away. This chain connects TRBV6-6 to TRBJ1-2; D uncertain. V dropped 2 bases and J dropped 0 bases, with 4 bases sitting between them. Germline-derived CDR1 and CDR2 are MNHNY and SVGAGI (reference sequence). The CDR3 has 13 amino acids. The CDR3 region has the DNA TGTGCCAGCAGTTACGACGCTAACTATGGCTACACCTTC. Its protein product is CASSYDANYGYTF.

This clonotype came up a few times. This chain connects TRBV10-3 to TRBJ2-6; 7 bases line up with TRBD1. This CDR3 has 16 amino acids. Germline trimming cut 4 bases from V and 4 bases from J; bases unmatched to any gene: 7. In germline, CDR1 is ENHRY, CDR2 SYGVKD. CDR3 DNA: TGTGCCATCAGTGCAGGGACAGTTCCCGGGGCCAACGTCCTGACTTTC. It encodes CAISAGTVPGANVLTF.

The chain has TRBV12-3 or TRBV12-4 and TRBJ2-3, with D tentatively TRBD1 (5 bases). The CDR3 covers 14 residues. V lost 5 bases, J lost 5 bases, and 14 bases lay in between. The chain's CDR3 is CASSERGAVDTQYF. The CDR3 DNA sequence: TGTGCCAGCAGTGAAAGGGGCGCGGTAGATACGCAGTATTTT.

The J gene is TRBJ1-2, the V gene TRBV5-1, with TRBD1 matching 11 bases. The CDR3 has 15 amino acids. Germline V CDR1 and CDR2: SGHRS, YFSETQ. Germline trimming cut 4 bases from V and 4 bases from J; bases unmatched to any gene: 6. Here the CDR3 reads CASSMGQGGSYGYTF. In nucleotides, the CDR3 is TGCGCCAGCAGCATGGGACAGGGGGGGAGCTATGGCTACACCTTC.

The V call is TRBV6-5, the J call TRBJ2-5, with 16 bases fitting TRBD2. The germline gives CDR1 MNHEY, CDR2 SVGAGI. The CDR3 is 14 amino acids. The V gene end was trimmed by 8 bases and the J gene end by 4 bases; junction bases not matched to a gene: 1. This CDR3 reads CASGTSGGVETQYF. The CDR3 DNA sequence: TGTGCCAGCGGGACTAGCGGGGGGGTAGAGACCCAGTACTTC.

The chain carries TRBV6-2 or TRBV6-3 and TRBJ2-1; 12 nucleotides match TRBD1. V lost 2 bases and J lost 4; bases outside the gene matches: 12. This CDR3 has 19 residues. Germline CDR1 MNHEY, CDR2 SVGEGT. The CDR3 protein is CASSYQVGQGAWEYNEQFF. For the CDR3, the DNA is TGTGCCAGCAGTTACCAGGTGGGACAGGGGGCTTGGGAGTACAATGAGCAGTTCTTC.

The chain joins TRBV20-1 to TRBJ1-1; the match to TRBD1 covers 7 bases. The CDR3 spans 13 residues. Germline CDR1 and CDR2: DFQATT and SNEGSKA (reference sequence). V was pared by 5 bases and J by 3 bases, with 6 bases of the junction left unmatched. The DNA of the CDR3 is TGCAGTGCTCAGGGACAGCCCCACACTGAAGCTTTCTTT. This gives the protein CSAQGQPHTEAFF.

This clonotype was detected ten times or more. V and J are TRBV24-1 and TRBJ2-7; 9 positions agree with TRBD1. Germline CDR1 is KGHDR and CDR2 is SFDVKD. The CDR3 covers 15 residues. J gave up 7 bases and V 4 bases, and 10 bases lay outside the gene matches. CDR3 DNA sequence: TGTGCCACCAGTGACGGACAGGGGCGTCTATGGGAGCAGTACTTC. This sequence encodes CATSDGQGRLWEQYF.

Note on this clonotype: At one boundary the junction diverges from the germline segment, which might be a read error. This sequence joins TRBV12-3 or TRBV12-4 and TRBJ2-5, with 7 bases aligning to TRBD2. This CDR3 has 13 residues. The CDR3 DNA is TGTGCCAGCAGTTTACTTGGGCGGGGGACCCTGTACTTC. This translates into CASSLLGRGTLYF.

The chain combines TRBV14 with TRBJ2-5; D unresolved. V was trimmed by 3 bases and J by 1 base, leaving 9 bases between them. The CDR3 contains 14 residues. CDR1 is SGHDN and CDR2 is FVKESK in the germline V gene. The CDR3 protein is CASSHAPGQETQYF. The CDR3 DNA is TGTGCCAGCAGCCATGCCCCTGGCCAAGAGACCCAGTACTTC.

The chain's CDR3 is CASSQDRGRIEAFF. CDR3 in DNA: TGTGCCAGCAGCCAAGACCGGGGGAGGATTGAAGCTTTCTTT. This chain links TRBV4-2 with TRBJ1-1, with a weak D call TRBD1 (5 bases). Germline CDR1 is LGHNA and CDR2 is YNFKEQ. This CDR3 has 14 amino acids. V lost 0 bases and J lost 7, with 12 bases in between.

This clonotype was detected only once. The V gene is TRBV12-3 or TRBV12-4, the J gene TRBJ2-5; 7 nucleotides line up with TRBD1. The CDR3 spans 14 residues. Unmatched junction bases numbered 7, after V lost 4 bases and J lost 5 bases. CDR3 residues: CASSSLTGWETQYF. The CDR3 bases are TGTGCCAGCAGTTCCCTGACAGGGTGGGAGACCCAGTACTTC.

The J gene is TRBJ2-1, the V gene TRBV3-1, with 9 positions matching TRBD2. The V gene's germline CDR1 is LGHDT and CDR2 YNNKEL (reference sequence). CDR3 size: 14 residues. The J segment lost 13 bases and the V segment lost 0 bases, leaving 7 bases of the junction unmatched. In DNA, the CDR3 is TGTGCCAGCAGCCAAGATTGGGGCGGGAGGGATCAGTTCTTC. Encoded protein: CASSQDWGGRDQFF.

CDR3 sequence reads: CASSLGGDRQGYTF. The CDR3, as DNA: TGTGCCAGCAGCTTAGGGGGGGACAGGCAAGGCTACACCTTC. The chain employs TRBV11-2 and TRBJ1-2, with 8 bases identical to TRBD1. V was clipped by 1 base and J by 8 bases; unmatched bases: 6. The CDR3 spans 14 residues. The germline gives CDR1 SGHAT, CDR2 FQNNGV. Variable domain in full (rest from reference TRBV11-2 and TRBJ1-2): EAGVAQSPRYKIIEKRQSVAFWCNPISGHATLYWYQQILGQGPKLLIQFQNNGVVDDSQLPKDRFSAERLKGVDSTLKIQPAKLEDSAVYLCASSLGGDRQGYTFGSGTRLTVV.

This clonotype was observed a handful of times. The chain has TRBV6-5 and TRBJ2-2; 7 positions agree with TRBD2. V trimming: 6 bases; J trimming: 7 bases; junction bases outside the gene matches: 11. The CDR3 has 15 residues. The germline gives CDR1 MNHEY, CDR2 SVGAGI. CDR3 in DNA: TGTGCCAGCAGCCTAGGACTAGGACGTAACGGGGAGCTGTTTTTT. Translated: CASSLGLGRNGELFF.

This chain links TRBV12-3 or TRBV12-4 with TRBJ2-2; 8 nucleotides match TRBD2. The CDR3 totals 16 residues. V lost 6 bases to trimming and J lost 5 bases; unmatched junction nucleotides: 11. Here the CDR3 DNA reads TGTGCCAGCAGCGATCCCGGGACTAGATTAACCGGGGAGCTGTTTTTT. Its protein is CASSDPGTRLTGELFF.

In its sample, this clonotype was seen a few times. The chain recombines TRBV3-1 with TRBJ2-3; 9 bases match TRBD2. V was clipped by 4 bases and J by 14 bases; unmatched bases: 16. Per germline, CDR1 LGHDT and CDR2 YNNKEL (reference sequence). The length of the CDR3 is 15 residues. CDR3 amino acids: CASSRLSGSTDMSYF. The DNA of the CDR3 is TGTGCCAGCAGCCGACTTAGCGGGAGCACAGATATGTCGTATTTT.

This clonotype has just a few counts. The chain combines TRBV20-1 with TRBJ2-3; 11 bases are a match to TRBD2. The CDR3 is made up of 18 amino acids. Germline trimming cut 1 base from V and 6 bases from J; bases unmatched to any gene: 15. Germline CDR1 DFQATT, CDR2 SNEGSKA (reference sequence). Here the CDR3 DNA reads TGCAGTGCTAGAGTTAGCGGGGGGGCCCCGGTCCTTCGTGATACGCAGTATTTT. Translated, it gives CSARVSGGAPVLRDTQYF.

In its sample, this clonotype was seen many times. V and J are TRBV7-2 and TRBJ2-7, with 13 bases aligning to TRBD2. CDR1 is SGHTA, CDR2 FQGNSA, per germline. The CDR3 covers 15 residues. After removal of 3 bases from V and 2 bases from J, the junction contained 1 base not matched to a gene. CDR3 nucleotide sequence: TGTGCCAGCAGCTTTACTAGCGGGAGGGCCTACGAGCAGTACTTC. Translating gives CASSFTSGRAYEQYF.

This chain uses TRBV6-1 with TRBJ2-2, with 7 nucleotides matching TRBD1. CDR3 length: 17 residues. The junction had 9 bases not matched to a gene; V was cut back by 5 bases and J by 0 bases. In germline, CDR1 is MNHNS, CDR2 SASEGT. The DNA for the CDR3 is TGTGCCAGCAGTACATATAGGGGGCCCGCGAACACCGGGGAGCTGTTTTTT. Translated, it gives CASSTYRGPANTGELFF.

There are a few counts of this clonotype. The chain recombines TRBV7-9 with TRBJ1-1; D ambiguous. This CDR3 has 14 amino acids. The germline V gene encodes CDR1 SEHNR and CDR2 FQNEAQ (reference sequence). The V gene lost 7 bases and the J gene lost 0 bases, with 12 bases spanning the gap. DNA of the CDR3: TGTGCCAGCAACCCCGGGAGCATGAACACTGAAGCTTTCTTT. Its translation: CASNPGSMNTEAFF.

This clonotype was seen more than once but under ten times. The CDR3 region has the DNA TGCAGTGCTAGAGATTTGGGGAAAAGCACAGATACGCAGTATTTT. Protein product: CSARDLGKSTDTQYF. The chain carries TRBV20-1 and TRBJ2-3; no reliable D call. V lost 0 bases to trimming and J lost 0 bases, with 10 bases between them. Germline CDR1 reads DFQATT; CDR2 reads SNEGSKA (reference sequence). CDR3 length equals 15 residues.

This clonotype was recorded only once. The chain is built from TRBV4-3 and TRBJ2-3; D gene ambiguous. The V end lost 0 bases, the J end lost 2 bases, and 9 bases lay between the germline ends. There are 15 residues in the CDR3. Germline CDR1 reads LGHNA; CDR2 reads YSLEER. The CDR3 sequence is CASSQEGTDTDTQYF. CDR3 coding DNA: TGCGCCAGCAGCCAAGAGGGAACGGACACAGATACGCAGTATTTT.

DNA of the CDR3: TGCGCCAGCAGCCCGCGGGGGACGAGGGTTACAGATACGCAGTATTTT. Protein: CASSPRGTRVTDTQYF. This chain uses TRBV5-1 with TRBJ2-3; 7 bases match TRBD2. Per the germline V gene, CDR1 is SGHRS and CDR2 is YFSETQ. The junction had 11 bases not matched to a gene; V was cut back by 4 bases and J by 3 bases. The CDR3 has 16 amino acids.

The genes are TRBV7-2 and TRBJ2-3; 9 bases map to TRBD2. With V trimmed by 1 base and J by 3 bases, 8 bases remained unmatched. CDR1 and CDR2 (germline): SGHTA, FQGNSA. The CDR3 has 17 amino acids. CDR3 region: CASSLVGGGASTDTQYF. CDR3 DNA sequence: TGTGCCAGCAGCTTAGTTGGCGGGGGGGCCAGTACAGATACGCAGTATTTT.